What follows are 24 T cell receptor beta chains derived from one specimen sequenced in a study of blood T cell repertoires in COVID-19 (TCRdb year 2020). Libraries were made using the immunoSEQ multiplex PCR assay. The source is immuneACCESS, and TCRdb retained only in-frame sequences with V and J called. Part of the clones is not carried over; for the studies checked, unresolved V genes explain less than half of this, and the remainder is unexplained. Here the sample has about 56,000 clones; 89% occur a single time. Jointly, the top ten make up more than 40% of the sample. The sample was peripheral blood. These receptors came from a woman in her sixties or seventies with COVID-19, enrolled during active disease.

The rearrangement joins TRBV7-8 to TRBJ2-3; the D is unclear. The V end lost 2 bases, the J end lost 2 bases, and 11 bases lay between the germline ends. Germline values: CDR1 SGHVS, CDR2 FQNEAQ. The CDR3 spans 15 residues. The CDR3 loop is CASSLLKRDTDTQYF. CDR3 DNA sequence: TGTGCCAGCAGCTTACTCAAACGAGACACAGATACGCAGTATTTT.

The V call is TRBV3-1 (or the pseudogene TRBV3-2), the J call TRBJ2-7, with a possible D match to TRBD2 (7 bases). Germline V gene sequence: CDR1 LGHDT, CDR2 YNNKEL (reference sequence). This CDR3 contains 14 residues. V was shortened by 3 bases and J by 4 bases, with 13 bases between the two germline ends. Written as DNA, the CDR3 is TGTGCCAGCAGCCATGAGGGAGGGGGTTACGAGCAGTACTTC. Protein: CASSHEGGGYEQYF.

The CDR3 reads CASSYRDRGRDTQYF. The CDR3 nucleotides are TGTGCCAGCAGTTACCGGGACAGGGGGCGAGATACGCAGTATTTT. The chain joins TRBV6-5 to TRBJ2-3; 12 bases fit TRBD1. After removal of 2 bases from V and 5 bases from J, the junction contained 2 bases not matched to a gene. There are 15 residues in the CDR3. Germline lookup yields CDR1 MNHEY and CDR2 SVGAGI.

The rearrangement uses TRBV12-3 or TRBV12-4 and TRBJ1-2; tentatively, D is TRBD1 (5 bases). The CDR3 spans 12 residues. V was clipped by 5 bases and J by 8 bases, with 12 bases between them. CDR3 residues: CASSRDSGGYTF. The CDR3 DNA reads TGTGCCAGCAGTCGGGACTCGGGGGGCTACACCTTC.

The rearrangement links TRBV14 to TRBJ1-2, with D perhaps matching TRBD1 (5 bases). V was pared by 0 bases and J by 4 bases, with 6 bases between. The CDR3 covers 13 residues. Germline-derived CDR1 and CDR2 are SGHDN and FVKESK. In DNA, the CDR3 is TGTGCCAGCAGCCAAGACAGGGCCTATGGCTACACCTTC. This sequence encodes CASSQDRAYGYTF.

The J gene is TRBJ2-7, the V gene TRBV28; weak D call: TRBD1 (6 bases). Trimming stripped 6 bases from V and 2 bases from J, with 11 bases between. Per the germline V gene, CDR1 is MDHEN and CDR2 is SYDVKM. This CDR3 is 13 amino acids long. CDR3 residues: CASSLTGTYEQYF. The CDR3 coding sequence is TGTGCCAGCAGCCTCACAGGGACCTACGAGCAGTACTTC. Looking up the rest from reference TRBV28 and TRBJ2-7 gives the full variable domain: DVKVTQSSRYLVKRTGEKVFLECVQDMDHENMFWYRQDPGLGLRLIYFSYDVKMKEKGDIPEGYSVSREKKERFSLILESASTNQTSMYLCASSLTGTYEQYFGPGTRLTVT.

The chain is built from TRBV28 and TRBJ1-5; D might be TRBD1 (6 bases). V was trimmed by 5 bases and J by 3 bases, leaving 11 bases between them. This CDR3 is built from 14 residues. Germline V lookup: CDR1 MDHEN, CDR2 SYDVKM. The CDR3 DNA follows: TGTGCCAGCAGTAGACAGGAGACCAATCAGCCCCAGCATTTT. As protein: CASSRQETNQPQHF.

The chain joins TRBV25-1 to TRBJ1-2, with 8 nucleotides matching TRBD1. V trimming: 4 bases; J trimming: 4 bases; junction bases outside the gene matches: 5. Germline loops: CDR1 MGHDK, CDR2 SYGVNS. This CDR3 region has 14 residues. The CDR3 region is CASSAGTGGYGYTF. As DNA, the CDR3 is TGTGCCAGCAGTGCCGGGACAGGAGGCTATGGCTACACCTTC.

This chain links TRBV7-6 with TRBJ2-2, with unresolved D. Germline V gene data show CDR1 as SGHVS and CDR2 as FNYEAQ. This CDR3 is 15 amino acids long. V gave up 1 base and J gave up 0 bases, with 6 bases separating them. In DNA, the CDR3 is TGTGCCAGCAGCTTAGGGCCGTCGAACACCGGGGAGCTGTTTTTT. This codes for CASSLGPSNTGELFF. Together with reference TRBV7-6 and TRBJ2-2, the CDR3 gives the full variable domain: GAGVSQSPRYKVTKRGQDVALRCDPISGHVSLYWYRQALGQGPEFLTYFNYEAQQDKSGLPNDRFSAERPEGSISTLTIQRTEQRDSAMYRCASSLGPSNTGELFFGEGSRLTVL.

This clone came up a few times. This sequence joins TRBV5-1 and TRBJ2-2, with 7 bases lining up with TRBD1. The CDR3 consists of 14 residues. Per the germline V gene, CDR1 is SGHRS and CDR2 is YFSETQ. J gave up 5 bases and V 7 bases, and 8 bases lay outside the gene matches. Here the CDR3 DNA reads TGCGCCAGCGAGACAGGGCAAGGGACCGGGGAGCTGTTTTTT. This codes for CASETGQGTGELFF.

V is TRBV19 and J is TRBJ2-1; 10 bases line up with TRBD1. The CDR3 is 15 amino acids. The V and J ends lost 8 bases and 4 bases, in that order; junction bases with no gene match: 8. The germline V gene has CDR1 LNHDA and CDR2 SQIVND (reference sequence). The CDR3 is CASALRDRGYNEQFF. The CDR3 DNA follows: TGTGCCAGTGCCCTCCGGGACAGGGGATACAATGAGCAGTTCTTC. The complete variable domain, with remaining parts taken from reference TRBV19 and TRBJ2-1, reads DGGITQSPKYLFRKEGQNVTLSCEQNLNHDAMYWYRQDPGQGLRLIYYSQIVNDFQKGDIAEGYSVSREKKESFPLTVTSAQKNPTAFYLCASALRDRGYNEQFFGPGTRLTVL.

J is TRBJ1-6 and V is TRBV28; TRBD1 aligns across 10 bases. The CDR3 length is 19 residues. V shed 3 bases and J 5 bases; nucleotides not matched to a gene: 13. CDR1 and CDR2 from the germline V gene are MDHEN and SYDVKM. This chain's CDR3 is CASSFGDRGHFEDNSPLHF. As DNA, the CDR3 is TGTGCCAGCAGTTTTGGAGACAGGGGGCATTTTGAGGATAATTCACCCCTCCACTTT. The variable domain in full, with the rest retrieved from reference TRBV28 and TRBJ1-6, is DVKVTQSSRYLVKRTGEKVFLECVQDMDHENMFWYRQDPGLGLRLIYFSYDVKMKEKGDIPEGYSVSREKKERFSLILESASTNQTSMYLCASSFGDRGHFEDNSPLHFGNGTRLTVT.

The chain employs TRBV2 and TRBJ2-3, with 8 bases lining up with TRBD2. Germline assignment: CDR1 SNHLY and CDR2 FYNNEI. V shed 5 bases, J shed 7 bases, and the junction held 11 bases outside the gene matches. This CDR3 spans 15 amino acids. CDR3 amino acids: CASSSSGGPRNTQYF. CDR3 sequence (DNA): TGTGCCAGCAGTTCCTCGGGGGGGCCCAGGAATACGCAGTATTTT. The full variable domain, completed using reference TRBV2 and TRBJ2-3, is EPEVTQTPSHQVTQMGQEVILRCVPISNHLYFYWYRQILGQKVEFLVSFYNNEISEKSEIFDDQFSVERPDGSNFTLKIRSTKLEDSAMYFCASSSSGGPRNTQYFGPGTRLTVL.

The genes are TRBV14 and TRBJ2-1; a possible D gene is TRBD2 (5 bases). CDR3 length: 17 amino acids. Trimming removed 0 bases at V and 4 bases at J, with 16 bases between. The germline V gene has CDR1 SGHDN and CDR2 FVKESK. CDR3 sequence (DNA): TGTGCCAGCAGCCAAGATCCCGAAAAGCGGTGGTACAATGAGCAGTTCTTC. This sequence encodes CASSQDPEKRWYNEQFF.

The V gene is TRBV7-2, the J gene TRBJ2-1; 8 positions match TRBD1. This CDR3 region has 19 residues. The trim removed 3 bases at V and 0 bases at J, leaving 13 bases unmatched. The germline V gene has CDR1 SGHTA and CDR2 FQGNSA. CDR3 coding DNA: TGTGCCAGCAGCTTTTGGGACCCGGGACAGGTTATCTCCTACAATGAGCAGTTCTTC. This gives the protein CASSFWDPGQVISYNEQFF.

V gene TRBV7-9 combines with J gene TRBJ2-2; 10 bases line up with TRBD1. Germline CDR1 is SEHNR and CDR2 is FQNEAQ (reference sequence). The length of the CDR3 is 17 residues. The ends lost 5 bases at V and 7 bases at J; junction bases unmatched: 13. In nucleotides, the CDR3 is TGTGCCAGCAGCGTCGGGACAGGGGTTTTCGTTGACGGGGAGCTGTTTTTT. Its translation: CASSVGTGVFVDGELFF.

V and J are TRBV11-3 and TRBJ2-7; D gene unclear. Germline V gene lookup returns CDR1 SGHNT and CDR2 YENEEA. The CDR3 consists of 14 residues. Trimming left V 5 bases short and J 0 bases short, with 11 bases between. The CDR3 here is CASSPLYSSYEQYF. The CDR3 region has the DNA TGTGCCAGCAGCCCCTTGTACAGCTCCTACGAGCAGTACTTC.

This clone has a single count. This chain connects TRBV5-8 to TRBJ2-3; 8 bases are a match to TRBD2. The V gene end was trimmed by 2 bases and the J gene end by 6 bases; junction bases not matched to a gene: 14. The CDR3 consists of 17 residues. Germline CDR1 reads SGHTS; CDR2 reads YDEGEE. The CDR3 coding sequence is TGTGCCAGCAGCTTCTGGCGGGGGGCCTCGATGCGGGATACGCAGTATTTT. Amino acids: CASSFWRGASMRDTQYF.

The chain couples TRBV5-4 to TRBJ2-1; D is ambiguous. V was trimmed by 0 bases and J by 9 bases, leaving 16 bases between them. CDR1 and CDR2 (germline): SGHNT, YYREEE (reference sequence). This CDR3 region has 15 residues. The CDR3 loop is CASSLALAERVEQFF. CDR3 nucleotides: TGTGCCAGCAGCTTGGCCTTGGCCGAACGGGTTGAGCAGTTCTTC.

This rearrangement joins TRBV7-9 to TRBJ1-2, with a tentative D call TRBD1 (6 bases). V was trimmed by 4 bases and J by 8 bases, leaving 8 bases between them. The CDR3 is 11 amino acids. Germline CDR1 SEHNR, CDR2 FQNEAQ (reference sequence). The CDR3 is CASSSGAGYTF. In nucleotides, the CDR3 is TGTGCCAGCAGCTCAGGGGCCGGCTACACCTTC.

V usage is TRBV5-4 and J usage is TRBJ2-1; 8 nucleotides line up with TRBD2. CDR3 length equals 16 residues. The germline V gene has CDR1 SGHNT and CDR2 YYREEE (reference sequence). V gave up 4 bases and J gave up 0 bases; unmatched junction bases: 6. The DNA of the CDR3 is TGTGCCAGCAGCCGGGGGGGGACAAACTCCTACAATGAGCAGTTCTTC. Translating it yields CASSRGGTNSYNEQFF.

The CDR3 loop is CASSLVGAPTEAFF. The CDR3 bases are TGTGCCAGCAGCTTAGTTGGGGCCCCCACTGAAGCTTTCTTT. The chain carries TRBV7-9 and TRBJ1-1, with D possibly matching TRBD1 (5 bases). The CDR3 covers 14 residues. Trimming cost V 1 base and J 4 bases, with 10 bases left between them. The germline V gene encodes CDR1 SEHNR and CDR2 FQNEAQ (reference sequence).

The CDR3 DNA sequence: TGTGCCAGCAGTTTCACGGGGGGAAAAGCTTTCTTT. This sequence encodes CASSFTGGKAFF. The chain links TRBV28 to TRBJ1-1, with TRBD1 as a possible D gene (5 bases). The V gene's germline CDR1 is MDHEN and CDR2 SYDVKM. V was trimmed by 3 bases and J by 9 bases, leaving 11 bases between them. The CDR3 consists of 12 residues.

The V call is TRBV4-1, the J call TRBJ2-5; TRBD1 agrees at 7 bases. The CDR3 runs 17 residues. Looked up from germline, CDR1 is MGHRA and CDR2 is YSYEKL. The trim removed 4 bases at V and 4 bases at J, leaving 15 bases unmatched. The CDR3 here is CASSPPATGTDRETQYF. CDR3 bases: TGCGCCAGCAGCCCCCCAGCTACCGGGACAGATCGAGAGACCCAGTACTTC.